Listed below are T cell receptor beta chains from one sample, sequenced in a study of CD8 T cells in ankylosing spondylitis. TCRdb recomputed calls from the 5' RACE reads with MiXCR, one row per CDR3 protein. The repertoire includes 40,000 or so distinct CDR3 sequences, roughly 9.6% of them detected once, and 1.2% to 1.5% sits in the top ten. The material sequenced was blood, either unsorted or a sorted T cell fraction (not recorded which). These receptor sequences come from a male donor with ankylosing spondylitis or in good health (not recorded which). CDR3s include the opening cysteine and the closing phenylalanine or tryptophan. The D gene is left open where the match is weak. The size of a clone is reported for some rows only, either as once, few or many, or as a class for expanded clones.

V	D	J	size	CDR3	DNA
TRBV28	.	TRBJ1-1	few	CASCPPGLPEAAFF	TGTGCCAGCTGTCCCCCCGGGCTCCCCGAGGCAGCTTTCTTT
TRBV5-1	TRBD1	TRBJ1-1	many	CASSLLQGLNTEAFF	TGCGCCAGCAGCTTACTACAGGGGCTGAACACTGAAGCTTTCTTT
TRBV5-5	.	TRBJ1-6	many	CASSFKAEDSPLHF	TGTGCCAGCAGCTTCAAGGCGGAGGATTCACCCCTCCACTTT
TRBV28	TRBD1	TRBJ1-6	many	CASSAGQGGWTLHF	TGTGCCAGCAGTGCCGGACAGGGGGGATGGACCCTCCACTTT
TRBV29-1	TRBD2	TRBJ2-1	many	CSGVAGGFRDEQFF	TGCAGCGGCGTAGCGGGGGGGTTTAGGGATGAGCAGTTCTTC
TRBV10-3	.	TRBJ2-7	many	CAISSRQRYYEQYF	TGTGCCATCAGCTCTCGACAGCGTTACTACGAGCAGTACTTC
TRBV12-3/TRBV12-4	TRBD1	TRBJ1-5	many	CASSSPTGASQPQHF	TGTGCCAGCAGTTCTCCGACAGGGGCAAGCCAGCCCCAGCATTTT
TRBV10-3	.	TRBJ2-2	many	CAISEPGSGIAGELFF	TGTGCCATCAGTGAGCCGGGTTCAGGGATCGCCGGGGAGCTGTTTTTT
TRBV21-1	.	TRBJ1-1	.	CATSQTVSRDRRNTEAFF	TGTGCCACCAGCCAGACGGTTAGCCGGGACAGACGAAACACTGAAGCTTTCTTT
TRBV5-1	TRBD1	TRBJ2-5	many	CASSQQGTQETQYF	TGCGCCAGCAGCCAACAGGGGACCCAAGAGACCCAGTACTTC
TRBV12-3/TRBV12-4	.	TRBJ1-2	many	CASSSLLDGYTF	TGTGCCAGCAGCTCCCTGTTGGATGGCTACACCTTC
TRBV7-9	TRBD1	TRBJ1-4	few	CASSSGTGRFEKLFF	TGTGCCAGCAGCTCCGGGACAGGACGATTCGAAAAACTGTTTTTT
TRBV30	TRBD1	TRBJ1-1	few	CARGTGDGNTEAFF	TGTGCCCGCGGGACAGGGGATGGGAACACTGAAGCTTTCTTT
TRBV5-1	TRBD2	TRBJ2-3	many	CASSSRIAGGTDTQYF	TGCGCCAGCAGCTCCCGGATAGCGGGGGGCACAGATACGCAGTATTTT
TRBV4-1	.	TRBJ1-1	many	CASSQGGGRPEAFF	TGCGCCAGCAGCCAAGGAGGGGGACGCCCTGAAGCTTTCTTT
TRBV5-1	.	TRBJ2-3	many	CASSPWDGSTDTQYF	TGCGCCAGCAGCCCCTGGGACGGTAGCACAGATACGCAGTATTTT
TRBV5-1	.	TRBJ1-5	many	CASSPGPDSNQPQHF	TGCGCCAGCAGCCCCGGCCCCGATAGCAATCAGCCCCAGCATTTT
TRBV5-1	.	TRBJ1-6	many	CASSLARAGRNSPLHF	TGCGCCAGCAGCTTGGCCAGAGCTGGGCGGAATTCACCCCTCCACTTT
TRBV6-1	TRBD2	TRBJ2-2	many	CASSVAGTLLTGELFF	TGTGCCAGCAGTGTAGCGGGGACCCTACTCACCGGGGAGCTGTTTTTT
TRBV12-3/TRBV12-4	TRBD1	TRBJ1-5	few	CASSLRQGSWQPQHF	TGTGCCAGCAGTTTACGACAGGGGTCGTGGCAGCCCCAGCATTTT
TRBV12-3/TRBV12-4	.	TRBJ1-2	few	CASSLALGDPGPEGYTF	TGTGCCAGCAGTTTAGCGCTGGGGGACCCGGGTCCCGAAGGCTACACCTTC
TRBV6-4	.	TRBJ1-2	many	CASSEQGPYGYTF	TGTGCCAGCAGTGAGCAGGGTCCTTATGGCTACACCTTC
TRBV28	TRBD1	TRBJ1-1	.	CASSGTGGVMNTEAFF	TGTGCCAGCAGCGGGACAGGGGGGGTCATGAACACTGAAGCTTTCTTT
TRBV5-1	.	TRBJ2-7	.	CASSLQPGLARYEQYF	TGCGCCAGCAGCTTGCAGCCGGGATTGGCTAGATACGAGCAGTACTTC
TRBV12-3/TRBV12-4	.	TRBJ2-3	many	CASSSDTDTQYF	TGTGCCAGCAGTTCGGACACAGATACGCAGTATTTT
TRBV6-5	.	TRBJ2-7	many	CASSSSQGSYEQYF	TGTGCCAGCAGTTCTTCCCAGGGGAGCTACGAGCAGTACTTC